This T cell receptor (beta chain) was documented in a study of blood T cells in healthy people across ages. A second PCR of 7 to 11 cycles used a sample-barcoded 5' primer and a J-beta primer mix. Every molecule of cDNA carried a tag from a template-switch adaptor with 12 random nucleotides. One entry per CDR3 protein results from TCRdb running MiXCR on the 5' RACE reads. The table lists around 1,000,000 distinct CDR3 sequences, under 30% of them singletons, with approximately 0.7% in the top ten. This CDR3 region has 11 residues. The germline V gene encodes CDR1 LNHNV and CDR2 YYDKDF (reference sequence). Study results and limitations: Per million T cells, the diversity of TCR beta decreased roughly linearly as age advanced.

Points on this clonotype: Its antigen is currently unknown. Its ends do not fully match the called genes, so a read error is possible.

Each of the donors had 8 to 10 milliliters of peripheral blood drawn into EDTA-treated Vacutainer tubes. Separately, the same data were catalogued under a study of T cells of mothers and their children.

This rearrangement joins TRBV15 to TRBJ2-7; D not resolved. The receptor was derived from a girl aged 2 to 9 in good health. Sequenced material: blood. CDR3 residues: CAISRGYEQYF. The CDR3 DNA follows: TGTGCCATCAGCAGAGGCTACGAGCAGTACTTC. The full variable domain, its missing parts supplied by reference TRBV15 and TRBJ2-7, is DAMVIQNPRYQVTQFGKPVTLSCSQTLNHNVMYWYQQKSSQAPKLLFHYYDKDFNNEADTPDNFQSRRPNTSFCFLDIRSPGLGDTAMYLCAISRGYEQYFGPGTRLTVT.